The rows below give T cell receptor beta chains drawn from one sample of a study of T cells in Graves' hyperthyroidism and ophthalmopathy. TCRdb ran MiXCR on the multiplex PCR reads and lists one entry per CDR3 protein. Of 800,000 or so distinct CDR3 sequences listed, roughly 40% are singletons. The sequenced sample was blood. These receptors originate from a man aged 18 to 30 with Graves' hyperthyroidism. CDR3s leave out the opening cysteine and the closing phenylalanine or tryptophan. The D gene is left open where the match is weak. Clone size appears in some rows only: once, few, many, or a class for an expanded clone.

V gene	CDR3 length	J gene	D gene	clone size	CDR3 protein
TRBV2	13	TRBJ1-5	.	many	ASSQLGGNQGLQH
TRBV5-1	13	TRBJ1-5	.	.	ASSVRGGRDQPQH
TRBV9	12	TRBJ2-2	TRBD1	.	ASSLNRGPGELF
TRBV29-1	10	TRBJ2-7	.	many	SVEISYYEQY
TRBV29-1	12	TRBJ2-5	TRBD2	.	SVETAGARETQY
TRBV10-3	13	TRBJ2-5	TRBD1	many	AISETGQPQETQY
TRBV6-1	13	TRBJ2-5	.	few	ASSEGPTNQETQY
TRBV5-6	12	TRBJ2-7	TRBD1	.	ASSLGETGDEQY
TRBV10-3	9	TRBJ1-2	.	many	AITSLNGYT
TRBV5-1	15	TRBJ2-6	.	.	ASSLATARSGANVLT
TRBV6-5	11	TRBJ2-7	TRBD1	.	ASQAIAGTEPY
TRBV6-1	14	TRBJ2-2	TRBD2	.	ASITLAGSHTGELF
TRBV25-1	11	TRBJ2-5	.	.	ASRIPGEKTQY
TRBV7-3	13	TRBJ1-5	.	.	ASSLQPGGDQPQH
TRBV19	15	TRBJ2-5	.	few	ASSSRRDSQYQETQY
TRBV29-1	12	TRBJ2-2	.	many	SVGSSADTGELF
TRBV15	12	TRBJ1-5	TRBD1	.	ATSRTGGDRPQH
TRBV20-1	11	TRBJ1-1	.	many	SARDRGNTEAF
TRBV24-1	12	TRBJ2-3	TRBD2	.	ATSLAGAADTQY
TRBV10-3	14	TRBJ2-6	.	.	ASSWGVFSGANVLT
TRBV10-3	10	TRBJ1-2	TRBD1	many	AIRQGEYGYT
TRBV7-2	11	TRBJ2-5	TRBD1	many	ASSRQGRQTQY
TRBV9	13	TRBJ2-7	.	.	ASSPSVTTSYEQY
TRBV9	14	TRBJ2-7	TRBD1	few	ASSLERQGRIYEQY
TRBV6-6	12	TRBJ1-1	.	few	ASSSSYMNTEAF
TRBV7-8	14	TRBJ2-6	.	many	ASSPLLLGGANVLT
TRBV9	15	TRBJ2-2	.	.	ASSESLGTPNTGELF
TRBV3-1	14	TRBJ2-7	.	.	ASSQVQGRIIYEQY
TRBV7-9	13	TRBJ2-7	TRBD1	.	ASRLTGGYSYEQY